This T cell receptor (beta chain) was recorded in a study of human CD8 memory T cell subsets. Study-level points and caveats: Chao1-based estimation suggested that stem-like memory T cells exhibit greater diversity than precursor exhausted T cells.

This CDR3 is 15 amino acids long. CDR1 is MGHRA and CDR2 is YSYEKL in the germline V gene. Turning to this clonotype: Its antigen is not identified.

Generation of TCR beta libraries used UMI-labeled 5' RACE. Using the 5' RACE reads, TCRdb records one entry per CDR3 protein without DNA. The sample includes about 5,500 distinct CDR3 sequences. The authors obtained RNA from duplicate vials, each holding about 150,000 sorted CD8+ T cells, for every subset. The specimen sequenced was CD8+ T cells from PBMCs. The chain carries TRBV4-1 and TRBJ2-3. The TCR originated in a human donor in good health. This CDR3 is CASSQISSGTDTQYF.